This T cell receptor (beta chain) is drawn from a study of cytomegalovirus exposure and HLA in healthy donors. Study-wide findings and caveats: It was taken for granted in presence/absence analyses that sequencing depth across donors was roughly uniform.

Regarding this clone: Its antigen remains unidentified.

The CDR3 consists of 13 residues. J lost 4 bases, V lost 6 bases, and 5 bases had no gene match. Per the germline V gene, CDR1 is MDHEN and CDR2 is SYDVKM. The PCR used 60 Vbeta and 13 Jbeta primers. Repertoires were generated with immunoSEQ multiplex PCR, while TCRdb's copy carries only in-frame clones and drops some. The sample has roughly 140,000 clones; about 60% are singletons. Sequences were obtained from PBMCs. This clonotype originated in a woman in her sixties in good health and CMV-seropositive. The chain carries TRBV28 and TRBJ1-1, with 7 bases identical to TRBD1. For the CDR3, the DNA is TGTGCCAGCAGAGGGGGCTCGGGCACTGAAGCTTTCTTT. Translated, it gives CASRGGSGTEAFF.